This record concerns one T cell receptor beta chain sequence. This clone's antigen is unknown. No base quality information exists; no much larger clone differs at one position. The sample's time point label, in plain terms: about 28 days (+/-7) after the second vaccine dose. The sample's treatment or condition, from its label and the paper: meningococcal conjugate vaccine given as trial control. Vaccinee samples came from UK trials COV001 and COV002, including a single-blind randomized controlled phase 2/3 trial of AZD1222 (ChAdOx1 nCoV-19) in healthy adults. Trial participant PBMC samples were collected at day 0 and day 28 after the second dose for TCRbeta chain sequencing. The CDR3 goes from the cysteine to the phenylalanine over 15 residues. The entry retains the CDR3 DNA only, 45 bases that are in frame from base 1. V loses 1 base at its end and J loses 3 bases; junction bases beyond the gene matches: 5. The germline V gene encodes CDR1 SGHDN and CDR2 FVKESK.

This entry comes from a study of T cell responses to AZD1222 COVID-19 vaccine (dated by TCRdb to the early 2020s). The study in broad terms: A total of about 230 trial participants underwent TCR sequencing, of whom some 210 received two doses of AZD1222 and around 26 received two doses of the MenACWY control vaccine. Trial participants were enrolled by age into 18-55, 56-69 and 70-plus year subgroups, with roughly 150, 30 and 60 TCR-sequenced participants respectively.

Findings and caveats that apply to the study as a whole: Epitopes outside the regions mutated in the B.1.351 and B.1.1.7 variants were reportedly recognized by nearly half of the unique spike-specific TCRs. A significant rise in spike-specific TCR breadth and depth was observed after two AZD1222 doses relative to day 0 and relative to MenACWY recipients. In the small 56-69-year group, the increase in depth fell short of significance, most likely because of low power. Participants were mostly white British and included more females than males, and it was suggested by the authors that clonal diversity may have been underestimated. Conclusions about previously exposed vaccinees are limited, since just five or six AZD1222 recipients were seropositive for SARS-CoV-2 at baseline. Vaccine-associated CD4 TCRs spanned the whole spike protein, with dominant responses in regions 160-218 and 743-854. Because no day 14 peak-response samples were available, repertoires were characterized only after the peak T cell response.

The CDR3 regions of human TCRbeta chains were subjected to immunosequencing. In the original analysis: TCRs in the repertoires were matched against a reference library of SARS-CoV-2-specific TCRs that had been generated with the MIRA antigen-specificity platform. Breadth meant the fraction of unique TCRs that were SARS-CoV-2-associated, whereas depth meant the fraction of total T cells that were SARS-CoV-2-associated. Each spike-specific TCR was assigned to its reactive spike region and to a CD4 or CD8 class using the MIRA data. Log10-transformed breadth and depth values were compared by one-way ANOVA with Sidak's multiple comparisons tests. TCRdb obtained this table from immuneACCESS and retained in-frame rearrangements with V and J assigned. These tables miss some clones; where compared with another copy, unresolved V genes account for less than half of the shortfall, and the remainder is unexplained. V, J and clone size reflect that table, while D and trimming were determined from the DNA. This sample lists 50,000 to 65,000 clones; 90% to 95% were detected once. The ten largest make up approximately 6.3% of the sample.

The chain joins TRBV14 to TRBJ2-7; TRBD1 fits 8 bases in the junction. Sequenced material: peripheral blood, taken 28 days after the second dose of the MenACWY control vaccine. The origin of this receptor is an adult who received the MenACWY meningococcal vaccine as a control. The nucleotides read TGTGCCAGCAGCCAAGGCAGGGGGCACAACTACGAGCAGTACTTC. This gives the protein CASSQGRGHNYEQYF.